A single T cell receptor (beta chain) is shown here with its context. With V trimmed by 6 bases and J by 6 bases, 6 bases remained unmatched. The CDR3 totals 13 residues. Germline loops: CDR1 SQVTM, CDR2 ANQGSEA. This specimen belongs to a study of blood T cell repertoires in COVID-19. Turning to the study itself: COVID-19 samples collected from the United States, Italy and Spain covered acute and convalescent phases. From T cells, B-cell-depleted T cells, or PBMCs came the material, which was cDNA or gDNA.

Original processing methods: Amplifying reference gene primers gave estimates of nucleated cell counts. Clones were read by immunoSEQ multiplex PCR, and TCRdb kept only the in-frame ones, dropping some. V and J calls and clone size come straight from that table; D and trimming were deduced from the DNA. Seen here are around 260,000 clones, roughly nine tenths observed once, and the top ten hold roughly 0.96%. The specimen sequenced was peripheral blood. This clonotype originated in a woman between 40 and 55 years old who had recovered from COVID-19. This rearrangement joins TRBV29-1 to TRBJ1-4; TRBD1 agrees at 8 bases. The CDR3 here is CSVGTGSYEKLFF. The CDR3 coding sequence is TGCAGCGTAGGGACAGGATCTTATGAAAAACTGTTTTTT.